The rows below give T cell receptor beta chains drawn from one sample of a study of blood T cell repertoires in COVID-19. Clones were read by immunoSEQ multiplex PCR, and TCRdb kept only the in-frame ones, dropping some. The sample lists 250,000 to 350,000 clones, nearly 90% occurring once. Material: PBMCs or T cells enriched from blood (not recorded which). These receptors were obtained from a woman aged 18-29 years with acute COVID-19. CDR3s include the opening cysteine and the closing phenylalanine or tryptophan. The D gene is left open where the match is weak. Only part of the rows carry a size: once, few, many, or a class if the clone is expanded.

cdr3_nt | cdr3_aa | clone_size | j_call | d_call | v_call
TGCGCCAGCAGCTTGAGACAGGGGTCCTTTAATGAGCAGTTCTTC | CASSLRQGSFNEQFF | . | TRBJ2-1 | TRBD1 | TRBV5-1
TGCGCCAGCAGCGCAACAGCGGGAGTCTCGGTCGAGCAGTACTTC | CASSATAGVSVEQYF | . | TRBJ2-7 | TRBD2 | TRBV5-1
TGTGCCACCAGTGATAGTCCAGGGGGAATAGGGTACAATGAGCAGTTCTTC | CATSDSPGGIGYNEQFF | . | TRBJ2-1 | TRBD1 | TRBV24-1
TGTGCCAGCCGCACAAGCACTGAAGCTTTCTTT | CASRTSTEAFF | . | TRBJ1-1 | . | TRBV28
TGTGCCAGCAGCAAAGCGGGGGACATCCCGTGGGGCAATCAGCCCCAGCATTTT | CASSKAGDIPWGNQPQHF | . | TRBJ1-5 | . | TRBV21-1
TGTGCCAGCAGTGATAACTACGGGAGCCAGCCCCAGCATTTT | CASSDNYGSQPQHF | . | TRBJ1-5 | . | TRBV2
TGTGCCAGCAGCAGCCGGGGCTACGAGCAGTACTTC | CASSSRGYEQYF | . | TRBJ2-7 | . | TRBV6-2/TRBV6-3
TGCAGGGTACGGACTGGGGAGACCCAGTACTTC | CRVRTGETQYF | . | TRBJ2-5 | . | TRBV29-1
TGTGCCAGCTGGGTCAGGGGCACAAATCAGCCCCAGCATTTT | CASWVRGTNQPQHF | . | TRBJ1-5 | . | TRBV19
TGCGCCAGCAGCCAAGACCCCCCCCGGGGGAGTGGGGGCAATGAGCAGTTCTTC | CASSQDPPRGSGGNEQFF | . | TRBJ2-1 | . | TRBV4-1
TGTGCCAGCAGTTTACCTGACAGGGGCGCAGATCGCACTGAAGCTTTCTTT | CASSLPDRGADRTEAFF | . | TRBJ1-1 | TRBD1 | TRBV27
TGCAGCGTTTTGGACAGGGGGATTTCCTACAATGAGCAGTTCTTC | CSVLDRGISYNEQFF | . | TRBJ2-1 | TRBD1 | TRBV29-1
TGCGCCAGCAGCCGTGTGCGGGAGGGCCTAGGTGAGCAGTTCTTC | CASSRVREGLGEQFF | once | TRBJ2-1 | TRBD2 | TRBV5-1
TGCGCCAGCAGCCCGGGACAGGCTGTGTATACCGGGGAGCTGTTTTTT | CASSPGQAVYTGELFF | . | TRBJ2-2 | TRBD1 | TRBV5-1
TGCGCCAGCAGCCATAAACAGGGCATGAACACTGAAGCTTTCTTT | CASSHKQGMNTEAFF | . | TRBJ1-1 | . | TRBV5-1
TGTGCCAGCAGACGGGCCGGGACAGGGAACAATGAGCAGTTCTTC | CASRRAGTGNNEQFF | . | TRBJ2-1 | TRBD1 | TRBV27
TGTGCCAGCAGCCAAAACAGAGCTAGCACAGATACGCAGTATTTT | CASSQNRASTDTQYF | . | TRBJ2-3 | . | TRBV16